A single sample gave rise to the 28 T cell receptor beta chains below, sequenced in a study of cytotoxic CD8 clonotypes in ibrutinib-treated CLL. Clones were sequenced by immunoSEQ multiplex PCR, and TCRdb holds only the in-frame ones, with some missing. The repertoire has 100,000 or so clones, 50% to 65% of them found once; the top ten carry 30% to 45%. Sequences were derived from PBMCs, sampled after 24 months of ibrutinib treatment. These receptors were obtained from a human donor with chronic lymphocytic leukemia.

This chain uses TRBV7-4 with TRBJ2-7; 8 positions agree with TRBD2. CDR1 SGHVT and CDR2 SQSDAQ come from the germline V gene. This CDR3 has 16 amino acids. J gave up 0 bases and V 5 bases, and 9 bases lay outside the gene matches. The CDR3 protein is CASSLTGGMSSYEQYF. In DNA, the CDR3 is TGTGCCAGCAGCCTAACGGGAGGGATGAGCTCCTACGAGCAGTACTTC.

V is TRBV18 and J is TRBJ2-7; unclear D gene. The CDR3 runs 15 residues. Looked up from germline, CDR1 is KGHSH and CDR2 is LQKENI. V was pared by 1 base and J by 7 bases, with 17 bases between. The CDR3 sequence: CASSPRAGTSWEQYF. For the CDR3, the DNA is TGTGCCAGCTCACCACGGGCAGGTACGTCATGGGAGCAGTACTTC.

The DNA for the CDR3 is TGCGCCAGCAGCCAAAGTCCGCTGGCAGGGGGCGTTGAAAAACTGTTTTTT. Protein: CASSQSPLAGGVEKLFF. The gene calls are TRBV4-1 and TRBJ1-4; 8 nucleotides line up with TRBD1. V trimming: 2 bases; J trimming: 7 bases; junction bases outside the gene matches: 12. Germline CDR1 is MGHRA and CDR2 is YSYEKL. CDR3 length equals 17 residues.

This chain joins TRBV5-6 and TRBJ2-3; TRBD1 matches at 7 bases. Germline V gives CDR1 SGHDT, CDR2 YYEEEE. CDR3 size: 15 residues. The V gene end was trimmed by 7 bases and the J gene end by 2 bases; junction bases not matched to a gene: 10. The CDR3 nucleotides are TGTGCCAGCTGCAGAATCGACAGGGACACAGATACGCAGTATTTT. Its translation is CASCRIDRDTDTQYF.

The CDR3: CASSLTGGGDKQYF. CDR3 bases: TGTGCCAGCAGCTTAACTGGGGGGGGCGACAAGCAGTACTTC. This chain joins TRBV7-8 and TRBJ2-7; D possibly corresponds to TRBD2 (7 bases). The CDR3 sequence is 14 residues long. V was cut by 2 bases and J by 8 bases, with 16 bases left in between. The V gene's germline CDR1 is SGHVS and CDR2 FQNEAQ.

The chain recombines TRBV30 with TRBJ1-6, with TRBD1 matching 11 bases. CDR1 GTSNPN and CDR2 SVGIG come from the germline V gene (reference sequence). With V trimmed by 5 bases and J by 5 bases, 8 bases remained unmatched. This CDR3 comprises 16 residues. The CDR3: CAWEDGQGAHNSPLHF. CDR3 coding DNA: TGTGCCTGGGAGGACGGACAGGGGGCACATAATTCACCCCTCCACTTT.

The chain employs TRBV6-5 and TRBJ2-3, with D perhaps TRBD1 (5 bases). Per germline, CDR1 MNHEY and CDR2 SVGAGI. Deletions cut 2 bases from V and 6 bases from J, with 9 bases between. The CDR3 consists of 13 residues. This chain's CDR3 is CASSYQGWDTQYF. In DNA form, the CDR3 reads TGTGCCAGCAGTTACCAGGGATGGGATACGCAGTATTTT.

V usage is TRBV5-1 and J usage is TRBJ1-2, with a tentative D call TRBD1 (5 bases). The germline V gene encodes CDR1 SGHRS and CDR2 YFSETQ. V lost 0 bases to trimming and J lost 3 bases, with 15 bases between them. The CDR3 consists of 16 residues. Here the CDR3 DNA reads TGCGCCAGCAGCTTGGTTTCAGGGAAATCCCACTATGGCTACACCTTC. Its translation: CASSLVSGKSHYGYTF.

This clone showed up many times. This chain uses TRBV7-2 with TRBJ1-5, with D tentatively TRBD1 (6 bases). The CDR3 has 13 amino acids. The germline V and J ends were trimmed by 3 bases and 4 bases, with 7 bases remaining between them. CDR1 and CDR2 from the germline V gene are SGHTA and FQGNSA. The CDR3 loop is CASSLTGNQPQHF. The DNA of the CDR3 is TGTGCCAGCAGCTTGACAGGAAATCAGCCCCAGCATTTT.

The V gene is TRBV6-5, the J gene TRBJ1-4, with TRBD1 as a possible D gene (6 bases). V was clipped by 6 bases and J by 5 bases, with 16 bases between them. The CDR3 totals 15 residues. Looked up from germline, CDR1 is MNHEY and CDR2 is SVGAGI. The CDR3 DNA sequence: TGTGCCAGCAGGTTACAGGGTTTTGGGAATGAAAAACTGTTTTTT. It specifies CASRLQGFGNEKLFF.

V usage is TRBV9 and J usage is TRBJ2-1; weak D call: TRBD2 (5 bases). Germline V gene lookup returns CDR1 SGDLS and CDR2 YYNGEE. The V and J ends lost 0 bases and 9 bases respectively, with 16 bases between them. CDR3 length equals 15 residues. The CDR3 region has the DNA TGTGCCAGCAGCGTAGAGTCAGGTACAAGCGGTGAGCAGTTCTTC. Its protein product is CASSVESGTSGEQFF. The variable domain in full, completed from reference TRBV9 and TRBJ2-1, reads DSGVTQTPKHLITATGQRVTLRCSPRSGDLSVYWYQQSLDQGLQFLIQYYNGEERAKGNILERFSAQQFPDLHSELNLSSLELGDSALYFCASSVESGTSGEQFFGPGTRLTVL.

V and J are TRBV29-1 and TRBJ1-5, with a weak D call TRBD1 (5 bases). The V gene's germline CDR1 is SQVTM and CDR2 ANQGSEA. CDR3 length: 13 residues. V lost 4 bases and J 4 bases, leaving 11 bases between the germline ends. CDR3 sequence: CSVGLGGNQPQHF. The CDR3 nucleotides are TGCAGCGTTGGTCTGGGGGGGAATCAGCCCCAGCATTTT. Full variable domain (remainder filled in from reference TRBV29-1 and TRBJ1-5): SAVISQKPSRDICQRGTSLTIQCQVDSQVTMMFWYRQQPGQSLTLIATANQGSEATYESGFVIDKFPISRPNLTFSTLTVSNMSPEDSSIYLCSVGLGGNQPQHFGDGTRLSIL.

V usage is TRBV7-2 and J usage is TRBJ1-1; the D gene is possibly TRBD1 (6 bases). CDR3 length: 12 amino acids. V was pared by 4 bases and J by 9 bases, with 12 bases between. Germline lookup yields CDR1 SGHTA and CDR2 FQGNSA. The CDR3 reads CASSSTDRKAFF. CDR3 in DNA: TGTGCCAGCAGCTCCACTGACAGGAAAGCTTTCTTT.

This clone came up a few times. This rearrangement joins TRBV7-2 to TRBJ2-5; D is uncertain. The length of the CDR3 is 13 residues. Between the trimmed V and J ends, which lost 5 bases and 6 bases, there was a span of 13 bases. CDR1 SGHTA and CDR2 FQGNSA come from the germline V gene. The DNA of the CDR3 is TGTGCCAGCAGCCCCCCCGGAAGGAAGACCCAGTACTTC. Translated, it gives CASSPPGRKTQYF.

The rearrangement links TRBV30 to TRBJ2-1, with TRBD1 as a possible D gene (5 bases). Germline assignment: CDR1 GTSNPN and CDR2 SVGIG (reference sequence). The CDR3 contains 15 residues. Between the trimmed V and J ends, which lost 0 bases and 0 bases, there was a span of 9 bases. Here the CDR3 DNA reads TGTGCCTGGAGTGTACGTAGGGGCTCCTACAATGAGCAGTTCTTC. Its translation: CAWSVRRGSYNEQFF.

This chain links TRBV7-8 with TRBJ2-3; 10 bases align to TRBD1. The CDR3 has 16 residues. Germline V gives CDR1 SGHVS, CDR2 FQNEAQ. V shed 5 bases and J 3 bases; nucleotides not matched to a gene: 8. The CDR3 coding sequence is TGTGCCAGCAGCAAGACGGGACAGGGGAGGACAGATACGCAGTATTTT. Its protein is CASSKTGQGRTDTQYF. Combining the CDR3 with reference TRBV7-8 and TRBJ2-3 gives the whole variable domain GAGVSQSPRYKVAKRGQDVALRCDPISGHVSLFWYQQALGQGPEFLTYFQNEAQLDKSGLPSDRFFAERPEGSVSTLKIQRTQQEDSAVYLCASSKTGQGRTDTQYFGPGTRLTVL.

The rearrangement uses TRBV7-8 and TRBJ2-5; 8 nucleotides align to TRBD2. The ends lost 5 bases at V and 3 bases at J; junction bases unmatched: 2. From germline, CDR1 is SGHVS and CDR2 FQNEAQ. The CDR3 covers 13 residues. CDR3 bases: TGTGCCAGCAGCCATAGCGGGGAAGAGACCCAGTACTTC. Its translation: CASSHSGEETQYF.

This clone came up once. This rearrangement joins TRBV28 to TRBJ2-2, with D maybe TRBD2 (5 bases). Germline assignment: CDR1 MDHEN and CDR2 SYDVKM. This CDR3 is 14 amino acids long. Trimming took off 7 bases at V and 5 bases at J, with 14 bases between the two ends. The CDR3 DNA reads TGTGCCAGCATCCTAGCCGGGGTTACCGGGGAGCTGTTTTTT. Translation gives CASILAGVTGELFF.

The chain has TRBV7-6 and TRBJ1-1; D unresolved. CDR3 length: 14 amino acids. The germline V and J ends were trimmed by 1 base and 4 bases, with 10 bases remaining between them. CDR1 is SGHVS and CDR2 is FNYEAQ in the germline V gene. CDR3 DNA: TGTGCCAGCAGCTTAGAGACCACCGCCACTGAAGCTTTCTTT. Protein sequence: CASSLETTATEAFF.

V and J are TRBV10-3 and TRBJ1-2; TRBD1 is a possible D gene (6 bases). Trimming pared 2 bases from V and 8 bases from J, leaving 18 bases between. The germline V gene has CDR1 ENHRY and CDR2 SYGVKD. The CDR3 has 15 amino acids. CDR3: CAISEGGQSMKGYTF. The CDR3, as DNA: TGTGCCATCAGTGAGGGAGGACAGAGTATGAAGGGCTACACCTTC.

This chain connects TRBV4-2 to TRBJ2-5, with 7 bases aligning to TRBD2. CDR1 is LGHNA and CDR2 is YNFKEQ in the germline V gene. V lost 0 bases, J lost 1 base, and 11 bases stayed unmatched. The CDR3 runs to 18 residues. The CDR3 sequence is CASSQDLGTSASQETQYF. The CDR3 DNA reads TGTGCCAGCAGCCAAGATTTGGGAACTAGCGCTAGCCAAGAGACCCAGTACTTC.

The chain employs TRBV28 and TRBJ1-2; 7 bases are shared with TRBD1. The CDR3 runs 15 residues. Unmatched junction bases numbered 5, after V lost 3 bases and J lost 1 base. CDR1 MDHEN and CDR2 SYDVKM come from the germline V gene. The DNA for the CDR3 is TGTGCCAGCAGTTTGGGACAGCCGGGTAACTATGGCTACACCTTC. Encoded protein: CASSLGQPGNYGYTF.

This clone was observed a few times. This rearrangement joins TRBV5-1 to TRBJ2-5; 7 nucleotides match TRBD2. The CDR3 has 15 amino acids. Per germline, CDR1 SGHRS and CDR2 YFSETQ. Unmatched junction bases numbered 12, after V lost 4 bases and J lost 6 bases. CDR3 sequence (DNA): TGCGCCAGCAGCGAAGGACTAGTGGGTGCGAAGACCCAGTACTTC. This translates into CASSEGLVGAKTQYF. Full variable domain (remainder filled in from reference TRBV5-1 and TRBJ2-5): KAGVTQTPRYLIKTRGQQVTLSCSPISGHRSVSWYQQTPGQGLQFLFEYFSETQRNKGNFPGRFSGRQFSNSRSEMNVSTLELGDSALYLCASSEGLVGAKTQYFGPGTRLLVL.

This chain joins TRBV29-1 and TRBJ2-7, with no clear D. V was pared by 4 bases and J by 3 bases, with 7 bases between. The CDR3 is made up of 11 amino acids. Germline CDR1 and CDR2: SQVTM and ANQGSEA. The CDR3 loop is CSVVGVYEQYF. The DNA of the CDR3 is TGCAGCGTTGTGGGCGTCTACGAGCAGTACTTC.

The J gene is TRBJ2-7, the V gene TRBV7-3, with 9 bases aligning to TRBD1. This CDR3 spans 16 amino acids. Germline assignment: CDR1 SGHTA and CDR2 FQGTGA. Trimming cost V 1 base and J 6 bases; bases outside gene matches: 10. As DNA, the CDR3 is TGTGCCAGCAGCTTAATGGGGGACAGGGCGCGGGGCGAGCAGTACTTC. It is translated as CASSLMGDRARGEQYF.

The chain is built from TRBV9 and TRBJ2-7; D could derive from TRBD1 or TRBD2 (6 bases each). The CDR3 is 15 residues long. V was clipped by 0 bases and J by 4 bases, with 14 bases between them. CDR1 and CDR2 (germline): SGDLS, YYNGEE. Here the CDR3 reads CASSVGVGGSYEQYF. Written as DNA, the CDR3 is TGTGCCAGCAGCGTAGGTGTGGGGGGCTCATACGAGCAGTACTTC.

The chain combines TRBV6-4 with TRBJ2-2; D remains unclear. This CDR3 region has 14 residues. V was pared by 2 bases and J by 3 bases, with 7 bases between. Germline V gene data show CDR1 as MRHNA and CDR2 as SNTAGT. The CDR3 spells CASSDHPYTGELFF. In nucleotides, the CDR3 is TGTGCCAGCAGTGACCACCCCTACACCGGGGAGCTGTTTTTT.

The rearrangement uses TRBV29-1 and TRBJ1-2; D may be TRBD1 (5 bases). The CDR3 runs to 14 residues. V dropped 3 bases and J dropped 3 bases, with 14 bases sitting between them. The germline V gene has CDR1 SQVTM and CDR2 ANQGSEA. CDR3 DNA sequence: TGCAGCGTTGACCGGGACCCGACCCACTATGGCTACACCTTC. Translation: CSVDRDPTHYGYTF.